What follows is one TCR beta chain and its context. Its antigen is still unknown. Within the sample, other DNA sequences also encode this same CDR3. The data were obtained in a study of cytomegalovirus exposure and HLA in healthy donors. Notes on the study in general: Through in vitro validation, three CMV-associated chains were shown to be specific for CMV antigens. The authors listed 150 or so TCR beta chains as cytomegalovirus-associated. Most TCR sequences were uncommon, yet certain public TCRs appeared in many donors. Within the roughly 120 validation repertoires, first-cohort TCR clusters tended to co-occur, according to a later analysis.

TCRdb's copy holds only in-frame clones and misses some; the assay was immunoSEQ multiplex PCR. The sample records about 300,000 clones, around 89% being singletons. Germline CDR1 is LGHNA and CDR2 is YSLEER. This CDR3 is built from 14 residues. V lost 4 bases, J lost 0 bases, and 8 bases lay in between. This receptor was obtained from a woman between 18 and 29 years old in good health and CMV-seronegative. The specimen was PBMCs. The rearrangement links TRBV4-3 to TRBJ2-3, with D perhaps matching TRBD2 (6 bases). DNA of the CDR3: TGCGCCAGCAGCCCCGCGGGAAGCACAGATACGCAGTATTTT. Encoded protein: CASSPAGSTDTQYF.